This T cell receptor (beta chain) was retrieved from a study of technical replicates of blood from a handful of donors (dated 2017 in TCRdb). The CDR3 spans 17 residues, from the cysteine through the phenylalanine. This entry keeps only the CDR3 DNA: 51 bases, framed from base 1. V ends up 1 base short and J 2 bases short, with an unmatched junction base count of 8. According to the germline V gene, CDR1 reads SGHRS and CDR2 reads YFSETQ. For this clone: What antigen it recognizes has not been identified. Base qualities are missing; no much larger clone stands one base away.

Library preparation used the immunoSEQ multiplex PCR assay. Imported from immuneACCESS, the table was reduced by TCRdb to in-frame sequences with V and J called. These copies leave out some clones; in studies compared against another copy, an unresolved V gene accounts for under half, and the cause of the remainder is not known. Across this sample there are about 70,000 clones, with 85% to 95% seen only once. Jointly, the top ten make up 0.25% of the sample. The TCR was taken from a human donor in good health. The receptor chain draws on TRBV5-1 and TRBJ2-3; TRBD2 fits 9 bases in the junction. The sequenced sample consisted of T cells isolated from PBMCs. The CDR3 region reads CASSLTPTSGFTDTQYF. The nucleotides read TGCGCCAGCAGCTTGACCCCGACTAGCGGCTTCACAGATACGCAGTATTTT.